These T cell receptor beta chains were read from a single sample in a study of cytomegalovirus exposure and HLA in healthy donors. Measured with immunoSEQ multiplex PCR; TCRdb has only the in-frame clones, and not every one. The table lists roughly 120,000 clones, 70% to 75% of them singletons. Sequencing used PBMCs. Every receptor here comes from a woman in her forties in good health and CMV-seronegative. Both conserved end residues are part of each CDR3. Each record gives: D gene, clone size, V gene, J gene, CDR3 DNA, CDR3 protein. A D gene is named only where the DNA matches it firmly. Clone size, where shown, is once, few, many, or a class for clones that have expanded.

D gene: TRBD2; clone size: -; V gene: TRBV11-3; J gene: TRBJ2-1; CDR3 DNA: TGTGCCAGCAGCTTAGGAGCGGGGACCTACAATGAGCAGTTCTTC; CDR3 protein: CASSLGAGTYNEQFF
D gene: TRBD2; clone size: once; V gene: TRBV5-5; J gene: TRBJ2-7; CDR3 DNA: TGTGCCAGCAGCCTAGCGGGGGGGATCTCCTACGAGCAGTACTTC; CDR3 protein: CASSLAGGISYEQYF
D gene: -; clone size: few; V gene: TRBV11-2; J gene: TRBJ1-6; CDR3 DNA: TGTGCCAGCAGCTTAGGCCGCCCGGGAAAGGGTTCACCCCTCCACTTT; CDR3 protein: CASSLGRPGKGSPLHF
D gene: -; clone size: -; V gene: TRBV7-9; J gene: TRBJ2-7; CDR3 DNA: TGTGCCAGCAGCTTATTTGAGGTTAGCTACGAGCAGTACTTC; CDR3 protein: CASSLFEVSYEQYF
D gene: -; clone size: few; V gene: TRBV11-2; J gene: TRBJ2-1; CDR3 DNA: TGTGCCAGCAGCTTAGAGCGGGGGCCGAATGAGCAGTTCTTC; CDR3 protein: CASSLERGPNEQFF
D gene: TRBD1; clone size: -; V gene: TRBV19; J gene: TRBJ2-7; CDR3 DNA: TGTGCCATCATCGACAGGGGGGCCTGCGAGCAGTACTTC; CDR3 protein: CAIIDRGACEQYF
D gene: -; clone size: -; V gene: TRBV13; J gene: TRBJ2-7; CDR3 DNA: TGTGCCAGCAGCTTAAGGCGGAGGGCCCGTTCCTACGAGCAGTACTTC; CDR3 protein: CASSLRRRARSYEQYF
D gene: TRBD1; clone size: -; V gene: TRBV29-1; J gene: TRBJ2-2; CDR3 DNA: TGCAGCGCCCGCCCCGGGACAGAGAACACCGGGGAGCTGTTTTTT; CDR3 protein: CSARPGTENTGELFF
D gene: -; clone size: few; V gene: TRBV27; J gene: TRBJ1-1; CDR3 DNA: TGTGCCAGCAGTTTATCGGGGGGGTGGGGGACTGAAGCTTTCTTT; CDR3 protein: CASSLSGGWGTEAFF
D gene: TRBD1; clone size: -; V gene: TRBV6-1; J gene: TRBJ2-7; CDR3 DNA: TGTGCCAGCAGTGACAGGGGGCTGAACGAGCAGTACTTC; CDR3 protein: CASSDRGLNEQYF
D gene: -; clone size: -; V gene: TRBV6-7; J gene: TRBJ2-5; CDR3 DNA: TGTGCCAGCCCGACCGGGAACCAAGAGACCCAGTACTTC; CDR3 protein: CASPTGNQETQYF
D gene: -; clone size: once; V gene: TRBV5-1; J gene: TRBJ2-1; CDR3 DNA: TGCGCCAGCAACCTCCGCGACTGGGCCTACAATGAGCAGTTCTTC; CDR3 protein: CASNLRDWAYNEQFF
D gene: -; clone size: -; V gene: TRBV11-2; J gene: TRBJ1-1; CDR3 DNA: TGTGCCAGCAGGACGGGGGACACTGAAGCTTTCTTT; CDR3 protein: CASRTGDTEAFF
D gene: TRBD2; clone size: -; V gene: TRBV27; J gene: TRBJ2-3; CDR3 DNA: TGTGCCAGCAGTACCCGTAGCGGGAGGGCCGTAGATACGCAGTATTTT; CDR3 protein: CASSTRSGRAVDTQYF
D gene: TRBD2; clone size: -; V gene: TRBV18; J gene: TRBJ2-1; CDR3 DNA: TGTGCCAGCTCTGGGGAGGGGTCCCCCTACAATGAGCAGTTCTTC; CDR3 protein: CASSGEGSPYNEQFF
D gene: -; clone size: -; V gene: TRBV9; J gene: TRBJ2-2; CDR3 DNA: TGTGCCAGCAGCGTAATTGGGACTCACGGGGCCGGGGAGCTGTTTTTT; CDR3 protein: CASSVIGTHGAGELFF
D gene: TRBD1; clone size: -; V gene: TRBV28; J gene: TRBJ1-5; CDR3 DNA: TGTGCCAGCAGTATACACCGAACAGGGGGCTCAAATCAGCCCCAGCATTTT; CDR3 protein: CASSIHRTGGSNQPQHF
D gene: TRBD1; clone size: once; V gene: TRBV23-1; J gene: TRBJ2-7; CDR3 DNA: TGCGCCAGCAGTCAAGCGGGACAGGGCGACTACGAGCAGTACTTC; CDR3 protein: CASSQAGQGDYEQYF
D gene: TRBD2; clone size: few; V gene: TRBV30; J gene: TRBJ2-7; CDR3 DNA: TGTGCCTGGAGTCGACTAGCCGACCGTGCCTACGAGCAGTACTTC; CDR3 protein: CAWSRLADRAYEQYF
D gene: TRBD1; clone size: -; V gene: TRBV10-2; J gene: TRBJ1-2; CDR3 DNA: TGCGCCAGCAGTGTTACAGGGGGCGGCGGCTATGGCTACACCTTC; CDR3 protein: CASSVTGGGGYGYTF
D gene: -; clone size: -; V gene: TRBV4-2; J gene: TRBJ2-3; CDR3 DNA: TGTGCCAGCAGCCAAGTTGGGGGGAGGCCCCGGGATACGCAGTATTTT; CDR3 protein: CASSQVGGRPRDTQYF
D gene: TRBD1; clone size: -; V gene: TRBV30; J gene: TRBJ2-7; CDR3 DNA: TGTGCCACCCCCGGGACAGGCTCGTACGAGCAGTACTTC; CDR3 protein: CATPGTGSYEQYF
D gene: -; clone size: -; V gene: TRBV2; J gene: TRBJ2-2; CDR3 DNA: TGTGCCAGCAGTGCCGGACAGTCTACCGGGGAGCTGTTTTTT; CDR3 protein: CASSAGQSTGELFF
D gene: TRBD1; clone size: -; V gene: TRBV2; J gene: TRBJ1-4; CDR3 DNA: TGTGCCAGCAGTCCAAGGGGGACAGGGGGCCAGGAAAAACTGTTTTTT; CDR3 protein: CASSPRGTGGQEKLFF
D gene: TRBD2; clone size: few; V gene: TRBV27; J gene: TRBJ2-6; CDR3 DNA: TGTGCCAGCAGTTTATCATACCGGGGACTAGCGGGAGGGATGGGCTCTGGGGCCAACGTCCTGACTTTC; CDR3 protein: CASSLSYRGLAGGMGSGANVLTF
D gene: -; clone size: few; V gene: TRBV30; J gene: TRBJ2-2; CDR3 DNA: TGTGCCTGGAGCGGTCCCGGGGAGCTGTTTTTT; CDR3 protein: CAWSGPGELFF